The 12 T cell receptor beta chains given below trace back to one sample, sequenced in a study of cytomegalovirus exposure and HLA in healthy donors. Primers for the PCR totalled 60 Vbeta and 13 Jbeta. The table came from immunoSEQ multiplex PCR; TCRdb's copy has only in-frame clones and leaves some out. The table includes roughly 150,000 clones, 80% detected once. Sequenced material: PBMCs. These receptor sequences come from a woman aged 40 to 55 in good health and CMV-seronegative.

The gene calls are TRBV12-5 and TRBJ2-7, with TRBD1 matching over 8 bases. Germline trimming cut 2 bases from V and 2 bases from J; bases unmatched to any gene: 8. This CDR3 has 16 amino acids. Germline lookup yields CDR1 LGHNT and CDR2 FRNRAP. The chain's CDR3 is CASGLSPGTGPYEQYF. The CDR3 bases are TGTGCTAGTGGTTTGTCGCCCGGGACAGGTCCCTACGAGCAGTACTTC.

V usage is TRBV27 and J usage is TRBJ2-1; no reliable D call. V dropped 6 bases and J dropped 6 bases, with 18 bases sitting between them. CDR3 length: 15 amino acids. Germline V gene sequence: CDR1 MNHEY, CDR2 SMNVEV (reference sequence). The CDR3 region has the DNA TGTGCCAGCAGCTCAAACAGCAAGACCCTCAATGAGCAGTTCTTC. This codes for CASSSNSKTLNEQFF.

CDR3 sequence: CASRLDFYSTDTQYF. The CDR3 bases are TGTGCCAGCCGCTTAGACTTTTATAGCACAGATACGCAGTATTTT. V and J are TRBV6-5 and TRBJ2-3; D is ambiguous. Germline CDR1 reads MNHEY; CDR2 reads SVGAGI. The CDR3 sequence is 15 residues long. The V and J ends lost 8 bases and 0 bases respectively, with 15 bases between them.

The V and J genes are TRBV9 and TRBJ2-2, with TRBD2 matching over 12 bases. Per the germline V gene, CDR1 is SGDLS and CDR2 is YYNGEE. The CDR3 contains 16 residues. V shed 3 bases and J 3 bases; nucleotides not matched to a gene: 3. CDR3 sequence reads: CASSAGTSGYTGELFF. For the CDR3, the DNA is TGTGCCAGCAGCGCCGGGACTAGCGGGTACACCGGGGAGCTGTTTTTT.

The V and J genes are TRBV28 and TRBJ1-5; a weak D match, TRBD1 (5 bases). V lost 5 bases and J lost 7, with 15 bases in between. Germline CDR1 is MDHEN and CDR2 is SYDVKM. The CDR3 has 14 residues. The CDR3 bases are TGTGCCAGCAGTCCCCCCGGGGGAGGCCAGCCCCAGCATTTT. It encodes CASSPPGGGQPQHF.

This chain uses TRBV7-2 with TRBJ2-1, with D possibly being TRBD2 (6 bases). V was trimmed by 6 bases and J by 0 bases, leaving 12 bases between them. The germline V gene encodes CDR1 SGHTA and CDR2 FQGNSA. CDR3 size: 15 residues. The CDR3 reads CASSPGLSSYNEQFF. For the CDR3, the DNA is TGTGCCAGCAGTCCGGGACTTAGCTCCTACAATGAGCAGTTCTTC. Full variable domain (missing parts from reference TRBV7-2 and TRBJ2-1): GAGVSQSPSNKVTEKGKDVELRCDPISGHTALYWYRQSLGQGLEFLIYFQGNSAPDKSGLPSDRFSAERTGGSVSTLTIQRTQQEDSAVYLCASSPGLSSYNEQFFGPGTRLTVL.

CDR3 DNA sequence: TGTGCCATCAGAGGGGTTAACACTGAAGCTTTCTTT. It translates to CAIRGVNTEAFF. This sequence joins TRBV10-3 and TRBJ1-1, with a weak D call TRBD1 (5 bases). Deletions cut 6 bases from V and 2 bases from J, with 7 bases between. CDR3 size: 12 residues. CDR1 ENHRY and CDR2 SYGVKD come from the germline V gene.

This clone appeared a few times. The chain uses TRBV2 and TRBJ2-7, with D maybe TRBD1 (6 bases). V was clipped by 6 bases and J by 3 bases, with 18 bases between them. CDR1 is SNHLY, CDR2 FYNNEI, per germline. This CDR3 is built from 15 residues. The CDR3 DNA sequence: TGTGCCAGCAGGTCGCAGGGGAATATGATCTACGAGCAGTACTTC. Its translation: CASRSQGNMIYEQYF.

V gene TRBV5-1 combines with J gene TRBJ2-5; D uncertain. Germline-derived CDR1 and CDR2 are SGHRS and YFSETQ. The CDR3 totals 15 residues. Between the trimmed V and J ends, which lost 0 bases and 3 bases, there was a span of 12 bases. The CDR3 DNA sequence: TGCGCCAGCAGCTTGGGGGCCAGATTAGAAGAGACCCAGTACTTC. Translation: CASSLGARLEETQYF.

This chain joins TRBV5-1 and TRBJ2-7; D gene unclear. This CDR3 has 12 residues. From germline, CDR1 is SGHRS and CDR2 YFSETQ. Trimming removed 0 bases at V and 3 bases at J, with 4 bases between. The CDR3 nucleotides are TGCGCCAGCAGCTTGGAGAGCTACGAGCAGTACTTC. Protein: CASSLESYEQYF. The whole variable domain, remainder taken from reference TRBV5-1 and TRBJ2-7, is KAGVTQTPRYLIKTRGQQVTLSCSPISGHRSVSWYQQTPGQGLQFLFEYFSETQRNKGNFPGRFSGRQFSNSRSEMNVSTLELGDSALYLCASSLESYEQYFGPGTRLTVT.

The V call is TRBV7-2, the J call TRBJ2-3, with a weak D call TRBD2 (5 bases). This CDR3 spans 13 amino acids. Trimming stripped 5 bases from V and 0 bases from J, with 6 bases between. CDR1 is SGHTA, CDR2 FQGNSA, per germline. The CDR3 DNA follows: TGTGCCAGCAGCCCGGGAAGCACAGATACGCAGTATTTT. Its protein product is CASSPGSTDTQYF.

CDR3 protein: CASSLSSGTDTQYF. The CDR3 DNA follows: TGTGCCAGCAGCCTCTCGTCGGGCACAGATACGCAGTATTTT. This chain uses TRBV28 with TRBJ2-3; D gene uncertain. CDR1 is MDHEN, CDR2 SYDVKM, per germline. V was shortened by 6 bases and J by 1 base, with 11 bases between the two germline ends. The CDR3 is 14 amino acids.